Listed below are T cell receptor beta chains from one sample, sequenced in a study of hypomethylating agent response in myelodysplastic syndrome. Produced via immunoSEQ multiplex PCR; TCRdb's table is partial and in-frame only. The sample lists about 6,200 clones, about 82% seen once, with around a quarter in the top ten. Sequencing used bone marrow, obtained before or after starting hypomethylating agent treatment for myelodysplastic syndrome (not recorded which). The source of these receptors is a human donor with myelodysplastic syndrome. CDR3s include the opening cysteine and the closing phenylalanine or tryptophan.

j_call v_call cdr3_aa
TRBJ2-7 TRBV28 CASAGGDTSYEQYF
TRBJ2-7 TRBV29-1 CSVGVGGSSYEQYF
TRBJ1-2 TRBV6-1 CASKPGTAPGYGYTF
TRBJ1-2 TRBV6-1 CASSEEWYGYTF
TRBJ2-5 TRBV5-1 CASSFTTRVETQYF
TRBJ2-6 TRBV5-1 CASSPGTGGDYGANVLTF
TRBJ2-3 TRBV5-1 CASSSTDTQYF
TRBJ1-6 TRBV27 CASTNTGTGGESPLHF
TRBJ1-2 TRBV5-1 CASSQGASYGYTF
TRBJ1-3 TRBV10-2 CASSESPGFSGNTIYF
TRBJ2-2 TRBV19 CASSITDRVLTGELFF
TRBJ2-7 TRBV5-1 CASRVDRSYEQYF
TRBJ2-7 TRBV27 CASSEREGLNEQYF
TRBJ1-1 TRBV27 CASSFAGNTEAFF
TRBJ1-5 TRBV7-2 CASSARDAYQPQHF
TRBJ1-2 TRBV6-5 CASSYRPTGAGGYTF
TRBJ2-7 TRBV7-2 CASRTQPGASEQYF
TRBJ1-6 TRBV7-9 CASSLIQGRSPLHF
TRBJ1-1 TRBV5-1 CASSSQAALEAFF
TRBJ2-5 TRBV11-2 CASSPQGAETQYF
TRBJ2-7 TRBV5-1 CASSLRTGEVGEQYF
TRBJ2-7 TRBV29-1 CSVVGLAGDRQYF
TRBJ1-1 TRBV6-1 CASSDPKFGEAFF
TRBJ1-2 TRBV7-9 CAGEVHGYTF
TRBJ1-1 TRBV5-6 CASSPGTGGPNTEAFF
TRBJ1-1 TRBV12-5 CASGLAEGSFGQINTEAFF
TRBJ2-3 TRBV7-9 CASSLALAGGPGTQYF
TRBJ2-3 TRBV11-2 CASNLRLAGRADTQYF
TRBJ2-7 TRBV9 CASSVAVTVAGGPQEQYF
TRBJ2-7 TRBV7-9 CASSPGQGRYEQYF
TRBJ2-7 TRBV27 CASSSSNEQYF
TRBJ2-3 TRBV5-6 CASSLDGVGGRSTQYF
TRBJ1-4 TRBV5-1 CASSLAKRGDELFF
TRBJ2-1 TRBV11-2 CASSPRTSGSSYNEQFF
TRBJ1-3 TRBV6-1 CATMTGSSGNTIYF
TRBJ1-6 TRBV18 CASSRDSSYNSPLHF
TRBJ1-5 TRBV2 CASSPRQLFNQPQHF
TRBJ2-3 TRBV25-1 CATAYRPTGTDTQYF
TRBJ1-3 TRBV5-6 CASSLRGNTIYF
TRBJ2-1 TRBV11-2 CASSTGLAGTGNEQFF
TRBJ1-1 TRBV10-3 CASRIDRGAEAFF
TRBJ2-7 TRBV11-3 CASSKGQIYEQYF
TRBJ1-1 TRBV27 CASEQLNTEAFF
TRBJ1-1 TRBV19 CASSSTLDTEAFF
TRBJ2-3 TRBV7-9 CASRSRTDTQYF
TRBJ2-4 TRBV6-1 CASIDANIQYF
TRBJ1-5 TRBV6-1 CASSEDQPQHF
TRBJ1-5 TRBV19 CASTQDRDNQPQHF
TRBJ1-4 TRBV6-6 CASLSGTNYEKLFF